The clone carrying this T cell receptor beta chain was recorded only once. These data are taken from a study of immune evolution from preneoplasia to lung adenocarcinoma. The V gene end was trimmed by 3 bases and the J gene end by 1 base; junction bases not matched to a gene: 4. The CDR3 length is 15 residues. Germline CDR1 and CDR2: SGHTA and FQGNSA. Sequencing was performed with immunoSEQ multiplex PCR; in TCRdb, only in-frame clones are kept and a portion is missing. This sample has 10,000 or so clones; 79% occur once, and the top ten carry about 10%. The specimen sequenced was FFPE minimally invasive lung adenocarcinoma tissue. The TCR sequence derives from a donor older than 65 with lung adenocarcinoma. The chain uses TRBV7-2 and TRBJ1-1; TRBD1 agrees at 8 bases. CDR3 amino acids: CASSFLGTGNTEAFF. The DNA of the CDR3 is TGTGCCAGCAGCTTCCTCGGGACAGGGAACACTGAAGCTTTCTTT.